This T cell receptor (beta chain) was sequenced for a study of T cell responses to AZD1222 COVID-19 vaccine. Trimming removed 4 bases from V and 9 bases from J; junction bases left unmatched: 9. Per the germline V gene, CDR1 is SNHLY and CDR2 is FYNNEI. This CDR3 has 14 residues. Sequenced by immunoSEQ multiplex PCR; TCRdb stores in-frame clones only, minus some. The top ten hold 5% to 7% of the sample, which has some 130,000 clones, 85% to 95% seen once. Study findings and constraints: Among vaccine-associated CD4 TCRs, coverage spanned spike, with dominance at 160-218 and 743-854. Repertoires were obtained only post-peak T cell response. It should be noted that donors were predominantly white British and more often female, and clonal diversity was possibly underestimated.

This clone was counted a few times. Its target is not known. The TCR originated in an adult in good health. Sequenced material: peripheral blood, taken on day 0 of AZD1222 vaccination. V and J are TRBV2 and TRBJ1-3, with TRBD1 identical over 7 bases. The CDR3 region has the DNA TGTGCCAGCAGTGGGTGGGACAGTCAAGCCACCATATATTTT. Translation: CASSGWDSQATIYF.